Below, 29 T cell receptor beta chains from the same sample are listed, as sequenced in a study of T cell responses to AZD1222 COVID-19 vaccine. TCRdb keeps only in-frame clones here, not all; method: immunoSEQ multiplex PCR. The repertoire holds more than 100,000 clones, with 91% as singletons. The source was peripheral blood, collected on day 0 of AZD1222 vaccination. These receptors all come from an adult in good health.

The rearrangement links TRBV28 to TRBJ2-5; no reliable D call. The V end lost 6 bases, the J end lost 4 bases, and 12 bases lay between the germline ends. The CDR3 extends over 13 amino acids. Germline V lookup: CDR1 MDHEN, CDR2 SYDVKM. CDR3 amino acids: CASRDPYSETQYF. The CDR3 DNA is TGTGCCAGCAGAGATCCCTATTCAGAGACCCAGTACTTC. The whole variable domain, remainder taken from reference TRBV28 and TRBJ2-5, is DVKVTQSSRYLVKRTGEKVFLECVQDMDHENMFWYRQDPGLGLRLIYFSYDVKMKEKGDIPEGYSVSREKKERFSLILESASTNQTSMYLCASRDPYSETQYFGPGTRLLVL.

The V call is TRBV5-1, the J call TRBJ1-6; tentatively, D is TRBD1 (5 bases). CDR3 size: 15 residues. V gave up 0 bases and J gave up 5 bases, with 9 bases separating them. The germline CDR1 and CDR2 sequences are SGHRS and YFSETQ. Written as DNA, the CDR3 is TGCGCCAGCAGCTTGGGACAGAGGAATAATTCACCCCTCCACTTT. Protein: CASSLGQRNNSPLHF.

The chain couples TRBV10-3 to TRBJ2-1; TRBD2 matches at 7 bases. Germline V gene sequence: CDR1 ENHRY, CDR2 SYGVKD. Losses at the gene ends were 3 bases for V and 4 bases for J; bases not matched to a gene: 6. CDR3 length: 15 residues. CDR3 sequence: CAISDSGGRYNEQFF. The CDR3 DNA sequence: TGTGCCATCAGTGATTCGGGGGGTCGGTACAATGAGCAGTTCTTC.

The J gene is TRBJ2-2, the V gene TRBV7-3; no clear D. Deletions cut 5 bases from V and 5 bases from J, with 12 bases between. The CDR3 covers 14 residues. Looked up from germline, CDR1 is SGHTA and CDR2 is FQGTGA. The CDR3 region has the DNA TGTGCCAGCAGCAATCCTAGGGTGACCGGGGAGCTGTTTTTT. It is translated as CASSNPRVTGELFF.

The rearrangement links TRBV27 to TRBJ2-1, with a weak D call TRBD1 (5 bases). Trimming took 5 bases from V and 0 from J, leaving 11 bases between them. The CDR3 consists of 15 residues. The germline V gene has CDR1 MNHEY and CDR2 SMNVEV (reference sequence). For the CDR3, the DNA is TGTGCCAGCAGTGCCCGCAGGGTCTCCTACAATGAGCAGTTCTTC. Residues: CASSARRVSYNEQFF.

CDR3 nucleotide sequence: TGTGCCAGCTCTACTACAGGGACCCCGGCTGTAAGCAGCACAGATACGCAGTATTTT. It translates to CASSTTGTPAVSSTDTQYF. The chain carries TRBV21-1 and TRBJ2-3; TRBD1 was called by the table and not checked on the DNA. TRBV21-1 is designated a pseudogene. This CDR3 comprises 19 residues.

The chain employs TRBV4-1 and TRBJ2-7; D is perhaps TRBD2 (6 bases). Germline V CDR1 and CDR2: MGHRA, YSYEKL. Trimming took 2 bases from V and 7 from J, leaving 12 bases between them. This CDR3 has 13 amino acids. CDR3 in DNA: TGCGCCAGCAGCCAATCTGAAGGAGGGGAGCAGTACTTC. It translates to CASSQSEGGEQYF.

This clone appeared a single time. CDR3 residues: CASSLQGALGEKLFF. The CDR3 DNA reads TGTGCCAGCTCACTACAGGGGGCCCTCGGCGAAAAACTGTTTTTT. The V call is TRBV18, the J call TRBJ1-4, with 9 positions matching TRBD1. Germline CDR1 KGHSH, CDR2 LQKENI. The CDR3 is 15 amino acids. V shed 4 bases and J 8 bases; nucleotides not matched to a gene: 8.

The chain recombines TRBV6-6 with TRBJ2-7; 11 nucleotides align to TRBD2. Germline CDR1 reads MNHNY; CDR2 reads SVGAGI (reference sequence). The CDR3 spans 14 residues. V dropped 7 bases and J dropped 3; count of bases not matched to a gene: 5. Written as DNA, the CDR3 is TGTGCCAGCACTACTAGCGGGAGCCACTACGAGCAGTACTTC. Its translation is CASTTSGSHYEQYF.

V is TRBV6-5 and J is TRBJ1-2, with 8 bases fitting TRBD1. After removal of 2 bases from V and 7 bases from J, the junction contained 3 bases not matched to a gene. CDR3 length equals 13 residues. Germline values: CDR1 MNHEY, CDR2 SVGAGI. The DNA for the CDR3 is TGTGCCAGCAGTTACGGGACAGGAGCTGGCTACACCTTC. Amino acids: CASSYGTGAGYTF.

The chain joins TRBV9 to TRBJ2-5; D could derive from TRBD1 or TRBD2 (7 bases each). This CDR3 spans 15 amino acids. In germline, CDR1 is SGDLS, CDR2 YYNGEE. The V end lost 0 bases, the J end lost 4 bases, and 13 bases lay between the germline ends. CDR3 amino acids: CASSVDQGGRETQYF. Here the CDR3 DNA reads TGTGCCAGCAGCGTAGATCAGGGGGGGCGAGAGACCCAGTACTTC.

The chain couples TRBV7-9 to TRBJ2-2; 11 bases are a match to TRBD2. CDR3 length: 13 residues. Germline V gives CDR1 SEHNR, CDR2 FQNEAQ (reference sequence). J gave up 7 bases and V 8 bases, and 3 bases lay outside the gene matches. The CDR3 bases are TGTGCCAGCCGACTAGCGGGATTCGGGGAGCTGTTTTTT. This encodes CASRLAGFGELFF.

This clone was observed many times. The CDR3 loop is CASSPEAGAERTQYF. CDR3 nucleotides: TGTGCCAGCAGCCCAGAGGCTGGGGCGGAACGTACGCAGTATTTT. The chain combines TRBV7-6 with TRBJ2-3; D possibly corresponds to TRBD1 (5 bases). The V gene's germline CDR1 is SGHVS and CDR2 FNYEAQ. CDR3 length equals 15 residues. V was clipped by 5 bases and J by 8 bases, with 20 bases between them.

V and J are TRBV27 and TRBJ2-7; TRBD2 agrees at 11 bases. The CDR3 spans 16 residues. Germline V gene lookup returns CDR1 MNHEY and CDR2 SMNVEV (reference sequence). V shed 6 bases, J shed 3 bases, and the junction held 10 bases outside the gene matches. CDR3 sequence (DNA): TGTGCCAGCAGGGGAATCGGACTAGCGGGCGGCTACGAGCAGTACTTC. This gives the protein CASRGIGLAGGYEQYF.

V is TRBV6-2 or TRBV6-3 and J is TRBJ2-7, with TRBD2 identical over 9 bases. V was clipped by 6 bases and J by 2 bases; unmatched bases: 11. This CDR3 spans 16 amino acids. Germline values: CDR1 MNHEY, CDR2 SVGEGT. The CDR3 spells CASRYAGGQGAYEQYF. DNA of the CDR3: TGTGCCAGCAGATACGCGGGGGGGCAGGGGGCCTACGAGCAGTACTTC.

V is TRBV30 and J is TRBJ1-1; maybe TRBD1 (5 bases). The CDR3 spans 15 residues. Between the trimmed V and J ends, which lost 6 bases and 2 bases, there was a span of 19 bases. Germline lookup yields CDR1 GTSNPN and CDR2 SVGIG (reference sequence). The CDR3 protein is CACRVIDSLNTEAFF. CDR3 bases: TGTGCCTGCCGGGTTATCGACAGCTTAAACACTGAAGCTTTCTTT.

CDR3 in amino acids: CASSIPTVLGNTIYF. The CDR3 DNA sequence: TGTGCCAGTAGTATCCCGACAGTTTTGGGAAACACCATATATTTT. The rearrangement joins TRBV19 to TRBJ1-3, with D tentatively TRBD1 (5 bases). Germline V gene sequence: CDR1 LNHDA, CDR2 SQIVND (reference sequence). The CDR3 extends over 15 amino acids. V gave up 3 bases and J gave up 4 bases, with 13 bases separating them.

V usage is TRBV7-9 and J usage is TRBJ1-2, with D maybe TRBD1 (5 bases). V lost 7 bases and J lost 1, with 19 bases in between. This CDR3 has 16 amino acids. Germline CDR1 SEHNR, CDR2 FQNEAQ (reference sequence). This chain's CDR3 is CASNFPRDAFNYGYTF. CDR3 nucleotides: TGTGCCAGCAATTTTCCCCGGGACGCCTTTAACTATGGCTACACCTTC. The whole variable domain, filled in from reference TRBV7-9 and TRBJ1-2, reads DTGVSQNPRHKITKRGQNVTFRCDPISEHNRLYWYRQTLGQGPEFLTYFQNEAQLEKSRLLSDRFSAERPKGSFSTLEIQRTEQGDSAMYLCASNFPRDAFNYGYTFGSGTRLTVV.

The rearrangement links TRBV28 to TRBJ2-7, with D perhaps assigned TRBD1 or TRBD2 (5 bases each). CDR1 and CDR2 from the germline V gene are MDHEN and SYDVKM. The CDR3 length is 14 residues. V lost 5 bases to trimming and J lost 3 bases, with 14 bases between them. CDR3 region: CASSARGVFYEQYF. The CDR3 DNA is TGTGCCAGCAGTGCAAGGGGAGTCTTCTACGAGCAGTACTTC.

The chain combines TRBV4-3 with TRBJ1-6; D gene unclear. This CDR3 spans 14 amino acids. Trimming took 0 bases from V and 11 from J, leaving 11 bases between them. CDR1 LGHNA and CDR2 YSLEER come from the germline V gene. The CDR3 loop reads CASSQDLVGAPLHF. The CDR3 DNA is TGCGCCAGCAGCCAAGATTTAGTAGGTGCACCCCTCCACTTT.

CDR3 bases: TGTGCCAGCTCACCTAGCGGGAAGTCCTACAATGAGCAGTTCTTC. It is translated as CASSPSGKSYNEQFF. This rearrangement joins TRBV18 to TRBJ2-1; 8 nucleotides align to TRBD2. The V segment lost 3 bases and the J segment 1 base; nucleotides outside the gene matches: 2. Per germline, CDR1 KGHSH and CDR2 LQKENI. The CDR3 has 15 residues.

The genes are TRBV7-8 and TRBJ1-4, with 10 bases aligning to TRBD1. This CDR3 contains 15 residues. Germline CDR1 reads SGHVS; CDR2 reads FQNEAQ. V dropped 5 bases and J dropped 7; count of bases not matched to a gene: 7. The CDR3 region has the DNA TGTGCCAGCAGCCTAGATGGGACAGGGGCTGAAAAACTGTTTTTT. It specifies CASSLDGTGAEKLFF.

The chain recombines TRBV29-1 with TRBJ1-1; D not certain. V was trimmed by 7 bases and J by 1 base, leaving 10 bases between them. CDR1 and CDR2 (germline): SQVTM, ANQGSEA. The CDR3 extends over 12 amino acids. CDR3 sequence (DNA): TGCAGCGCCACGAAACAGAACACTGAAGCTTTCTTT. It yields the protein CSATKQNTEAFF.

This chain links TRBV7-9 with TRBJ2-1; 7 nucleotides line up with TRBD1. V lost 5 bases to trimming and J lost 2 bases; unmatched junction nucleotides: 6. The CDR3 spans 15 residues. Germline CDR1 SEHNR, CDR2 FQNEAQ (reference sequence). The CDR3 loop reads CASSLLTGTYNEQFF. In DNA, the CDR3 is TGTGCCAGCAGCCTCTTGACAGGGACCTACAATGAGCAGTTCTTC.

This chain links TRBV6-4 with TRBJ2-1; 7 positions match TRBD2. The CDR3 covers 17 residues. Germline V CDR1 and CDR2: MRHNA, SNTAGT. The J segment lost 0 bases and the V segment lost 4 bases, leaving 9 bases of the junction unmatched. CDR3 coding DNA: TGTGCCAGCAGTGTCGCTGGAGCGGGACCCTCCTACAATGAGCAGTTCTTC. This codes for CASSVAGAGPSYNEQFF.

The chain has TRBV27 and TRBJ1-2; 10 bases are shared with TRBD1. CDR1 is MNHEY, CDR2 SMNVEV, per germline (reference sequence). CDR3 length: 15 residues. J gave up 4 bases and V 3 bases, and 5 bases lay outside the gene matches. This CDR3 reads CASSFDRGRTYGYTF. The CDR3 DNA sequence: TGTGCCAGCAGTTTCGACAGGGGGCGCACCTATGGCTACACCTTC.

The chain uses TRBV9 and TRBJ1-4; D unclear. There are 13 residues in the CDR3. The germline V and J ends were trimmed by 0 bases and 3 bases, with 3 bases remaining between them. Germline lookup yields CDR1 SGDLS and CDR2 YYNGEE. The CDR3 protein is CASSVAANEKLFF. The CDR3 DNA sequence: TGTGCCAGCAGCGTAGCGGCTAATGAAAAACTGTTTTTT.

As concerns this clone: In the same sample, other DNA sequences code for this CDR3. V and J are TRBV18 and TRBJ2-5; D gene unclear. This CDR3 has 13 amino acids. V lost 2 bases and J 2 bases, leaving 6 bases between the germline ends. Germline CDR1 reads KGHSH; CDR2 reads LQKENI. CDR3 amino acids: CASSPGVQETQYF. For the CDR3, the DNA is TGTGCCAGCTCACCAGGGGTTCAAGAGACCCAGTACTTC.

The chain recombines TRBV27 with TRBJ2-1, with 7 bases identical to TRBD2. V gave up 6 bases and J gave up 0 bases; unmatched junction bases: 5. The CDR3 length is 15 residues. Germline values: CDR1 MNHEY, CDR2 SMNVEV (reference sequence). This CDR3 reads CASRRAGSSYNEQFF. CDR3 sequence (DNA): TGTGCCAGCAGGAGAGCGGGGAGCTCCTACAATGAGCAGTTCTTC.